This T cell receptor (beta chain) stems from a study of response to subunit inactivated influenza vaccine. A single record per CDR3 protein comes from TCRdb applying MiXCR to the RT-PCR reads. In the table there are 650,000 to 800,000 distinct CDR3 sequences, roughly 14% of which are singletons. This clonotype was recorded many times. The antigen remains unidentified. The germline V and J ends were trimmed by 5 bases and 1 base, with 11 bases remaining between them. The CDR3 loop spans 14 amino acids. The germline V gene has CDR1 SGHVS and CDR2 FQNEAQ. General study findings and limits: Authors suggested seasonal influenza vaccinations each recruit few new T cells.

The TCR sequence derives from a man aged 50 or older who received an inactivated influenza vaccine. Here the sequenced sample was PBMCs from blood, taken around 15 days before vaccination. The chain is built from TRBV7-8 and TRBJ1-2; D is ambiguous. This CDR3 reads CASSIRQFNYGYTF. CDR3 in DNA: TGTGCCAGCAGCATTAGACAATTTAACTATGGCTACACCTTC. Combining the CDR3 with reference TRBV7-8 and TRBJ1-2 gives the whole variable domain GAGVSQSPRYKVAKRGQDVALRCDPISGHVSLFWYQQALGQGPEFLTYFQNEAQLDKSGLPSDRFFAERPEGSVSTLKIQRTQQEDSAVYLCASSIRQFNYGYTFGSGTRLTVV.